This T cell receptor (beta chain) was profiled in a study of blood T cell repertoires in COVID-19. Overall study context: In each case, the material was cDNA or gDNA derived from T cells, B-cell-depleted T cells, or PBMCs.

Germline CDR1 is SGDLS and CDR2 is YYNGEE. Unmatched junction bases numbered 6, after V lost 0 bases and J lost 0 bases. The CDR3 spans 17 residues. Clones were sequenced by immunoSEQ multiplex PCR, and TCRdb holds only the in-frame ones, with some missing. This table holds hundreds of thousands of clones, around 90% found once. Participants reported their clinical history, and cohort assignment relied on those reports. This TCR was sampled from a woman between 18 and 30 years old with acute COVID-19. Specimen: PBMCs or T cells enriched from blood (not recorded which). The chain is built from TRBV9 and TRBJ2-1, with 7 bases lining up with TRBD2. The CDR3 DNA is TGTGCCAGCAGCGTAGAAGCGGGGCCCAGCTCCTACAATGAGCAGTTCTTC. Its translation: CASSVEAGPSSYNEQFF.